Following are 13 T cell receptor beta chains from one sample sequenced in a study of blood T cell repertoires in COVID-19. Generated by immunoSEQ multiplex PCR, the TCRdb table keeps only in-frame clones and is missing some. The sample lists roughly 250,000 clones; over 75% were seen once. The specimen sequenced was PBMCs or T cells enriched from blood (not recorded which). The source of these receptors is a woman in her late teens or twenties who had recovered from COVID-19.

The chain combines TRBV5-6 with TRBJ1-2; tentative D call: TRBD1 (6 bases). V lost 5 bases, J lost 4 bases, and 15 bases lay in between. CDR1 and CDR2 from the germline V gene are SGHDT and YYEEEE. CDR3 size: 14 residues. The CDR3 region has the DNA TGTGCCAGCAGTTTGTTGGGACACATCTATGGCTACACCTTC. Protein: CASSLLGHIYGYTF.

The V call is TRBV5-1, the J call TRBJ1-5, with D hard to call. The germline V gene encodes CDR1 SGHRS and CDR2 YFSETQ. CDR3 size: 15 residues. V was trimmed by 4 bases and J by 7 bases, leaving 18 bases between them. The CDR3 is CASSPGGRAAQPQHF. The CDR3 nucleotides read TGCGCCAGCAGCCCAGGCGGGAGGGCGGCCCAGCCCCAGCATTTT.

With respect to this clone: Sequence at one end of the junction differs from germline and may be a read error. The chain joins TRBV7-3 to TRBJ2-7; D is possibly TRBD2 (5 bases). Per the germline V gene, CDR1 is SGHTA and CDR2 is FQGTGA. The CDR3 has 11 residues. The CDR3 protein is CASSSGGHLFF. In DNA, the CDR3 is TGTGCCAGCAGCTCCGGCGGGCACCTTTTTTTC.

The V and J genes are TRBV12-5 and TRBJ2-3; D is undetermined. Trimming stripped 2 bases from V and 4 bases from J, with 7 bases between. The CDR3 is 13 residues long. Germline V gene lookup returns CDR1 LGHNT and CDR2 FRNRAP. The CDR3: CASGLSVADTQYF. The CDR3 DNA sequence: TGTGCTAGTGGTTTGAGCGTGGCAGATACGCAGTATTTT.

This clone was seen only once. The V call is TRBV7-9, the J call TRBJ1-3, with D unresolved. V was shortened by 4 bases and J by 0 bases, with 7 bases between the two germline ends. The CDR3 is 14 residues long. Germline loops: CDR1 SEHNR, CDR2 FQNEAQ (reference sequence). The CDR3, as DNA: TGTGCCAGCAGCTCGGACTCCTCTGGAAACACCATATATTTT. Translated, it gives CASSSDSSGNTIYF.

This sequence joins TRBV11-2 and TRBJ2-5; 12 positions agree with TRBD2. V shed 5 bases, J shed 5 bases, and the junction held 3 bases outside the gene matches. CDR1 and CDR2 (germline): SGHAT, FQNNGV. The CDR3 contains 14 residues. The CDR3 spells CASSITSGGETQYF. The CDR3, as DNA: TGTGCCAGCAGCATCACTAGCGGGGGGGAGACCCAGTACTTC.

For this clone: A read error may account for a junction end that differs from germline. The genes are TRBV3-1 (or the pseudogene TRBV3-2) and TRBJ2-7; D not resolved. The CDR3 runs to 11 residues. The V gene's germline CDR1 is LGHDT and CDR2 YNNKEL (reference sequence). The CDR3 loop is CAGSHVYEQYF. CDR3 DNA sequence: TGTGCCGGCAGCCACGTCTACGAGCAGTACTTC.

The chain recombines TRBV7-9 with TRBJ1-4; the D is unclear. From germline, CDR1 is SEHNR and CDR2 FQNEAQ (reference sequence). With 0 bases removed from V and 7 bases from J, the gap between germline ends came to 9 bases. The CDR3 is 14 amino acids. The CDR3 coding sequence is TGTGCCAGCAGCTTAGCTGCGTCGGTTGAAAAACTGTTTTTT. Its protein product is CASSLAASVEKLFF.

This clone appeared once. The chain links TRBV5-6 to TRBJ1-1; D call uncertain. V dropped 5 bases and J dropped 1 base, with 9 bases sitting between them. Germline CDR1 and CDR2: SGHDT and YYEEEE. This CDR3 comprises 13 residues. The CDR3 sequence: CASRGTENTEAFF. The DNA of the CDR3 is TGTGCCAGCAGGGGCACTGAGAACACTGAAGCTTTCTTT.

The chain joins TRBV30 to TRBJ1-2; D is undetermined. Trimming cost V 1 base and J 3 bases, with 9 bases left between them. This CDR3 spans 13 amino acids. Germline CDR1 is GTSNPN and CDR2 is SVGIG (reference sequence). The CDR3 coding sequence is TGTGCCTGGAGTGGAGGGTTCGACTATGGCTACACCTTC. This translates into CAWSGGFDYGYTF.

The CDR3 is CSVRGPGEAFF. CDR3 in DNA: TGCAGCGTAAGGGGGCCGGGTGAAGCTTTCTTT. V gene TRBV29-1 combines with J gene TRBJ1-1; 7 nucleotides align to TRBD1. J was trimmed by 7 bases and V by 6 bases; bases with no gene match: 5. The V gene's germline CDR1 is SQVTM and CDR2 ANQGSEA. This CDR3 is 11 amino acids long.

The V gene is TRBV5-1, the J gene TRBJ2-3; possibly TRBD1 for D (6 bases). The CDR3 length is 15 residues. Germline CDR1 is SGHRS and CDR2 is YFSETQ. Deletions cut 7 bases from V and 0 bases from J, with 15 bases between. The CDR3 here is CASLEGVGSTDTQYF. In DNA form, the CDR3 reads TGCGCCAGCCTCGAGGGGGTTGGTAGCACAGATACGCAGTATTTT.

The rearrangement joins TRBV10-3 to TRBJ1-5; no firm D call. The CDR3 sequence is 13 residues long. Trimming took off 4 bases at V and 4 bases at J, with 8 bases between the two ends. Germline V gene lookup returns CDR1 ENHRY and CDR2 SYGVKD. This CDR3 is CAISAGFNQPQHF. The CDR3 nucleotides are TGTGCCATCAGTGCGGGGTTTAATCAGCCCCAGCATTTT.